The rows below give T cell receptor beta chains drawn from one sample of a study of blood T cell repertoires in COVID-19. TCRdb's table, derived via immunoSEQ multiplex PCR, lists solely in-frame clones and lacks some. This sample has approximately 220,000 clones, with 85% to 90% found just once. The sample consisted of PBMCs or T cells enriched from blood (not recorded which). The receptors originated from a woman aged 18 to 35 in a cohort exposed to, infected with or recovered from COVID-19 (not recorded which). CDR3s include the opening cysteine and the closing phenylalanine or tryptophan. A D gene is named only where the DNA matches it firmly. Only some rows state a clone size, as once, few, many or a class for expanded clones.

>TRBV28|few|TRBD2|TRBJ2-2
CASSLVVRTSGRGGELFF
TGTGCCAGCAGTTTAGTTGTTCGGACTAGCGGAAGAGGCGGGGAGCTGTTTTTT
>TRBV24-1|few|TRBD2|TRBJ2-7
CATSPGRALAPEQYF
TGTGCCACCAGTCCCGGGAGGGCCCTCGCCCCGGAGCAGTACTTC
>TRBV5-1|.|.|TRBJ1-1
CASSLEPDFEAFF
TGCGCCAGCAGCTTGGAGCCAGACTTTGAAGCTTTCTTT
>TRBV11-3|.|TRBD2|TRBJ2-1
CASSLGGRSEQFF
TGTGCCAGCAGCTTAGGCGGGAGGAGTGAGCAGTTCTTC
>TRBV7-3|once|TRBD2|TRBJ2-1
CASSFETSSYNEQFF
TGTGCCAGCAGCTTCGAGACTAGCAGCTACAATGAGCAGTTCTTC
>TRBV7-9|.|TRBD2|TRBJ2-1
CASSRGTSGRVNEQFF
TGTGCCAGCAGCCGAGGGACTAGCGGGAGGGTCAATGAGCAGTTCTTC
>TRBV18|.|.|TRBJ1-3
CASSPPAGARGNTIYF
TGTGCCAGCTCACCACCGGCAGGGGCGCGAGGAAACACCATATATTTT
>TRBV2|.|.|TRBJ1-5
CASSDSSTGNQPQHF
TGTGCCAGCAGTGACTCATCCACAGGTAATCAGCCCCAGCATTTT
>TRBV7-9|.|TRBD1|TRBJ1-4
CASSLQGSTNEKLFF
TGTGCCAGCAGCCTACAGGGGTCAACTAATGAAAAACTGTTTTTT
>TRBV5-1|.|.|TRBJ1-1
CASSLGQGRITEAFF
TGCGCCAGCAGCTTGGGGCAGGGGCGTATCACTGAAGCTTTCTTT
>TRBV5-6|.|TRBD2|TRBJ2-2
CASSLVAGATGELFF
TGTGCCAGCAGCTTGGTTGCGGGAGCCACCGGGGAGCTGTTTTTT
>TRBV7-9|.|TRBD2|TRBJ2-1
CASNDGTSGRFYNEQFF
TGTGCCAGCAATGATGGGACTAGCGGGAGGTTTTACAATGAGCAGTTCTTC
>TRBV19|.|TRBD1|TRBJ1-1
CASRPLTGSGMRAFF
TGTGCCAGTAGGCCCTTGACAGGGTCCGGCATGAGGGCTTTCTTT
>TRBV6-5|.|.|TRBJ1-5
CASSLRQGNQPQHF
TGTGCCAGCAGCCTCCGACAGGGCAATCAGCCCCAGCATTTT
>TRBV5-1|once|.|TRBJ1-2
CASSLAFGGDYGYTF
TGCGCCAGCAGCTTGGCCTTTGGAGGGGACTATGGCTACACCTTC
>TRBV6-5|.|TRBD1|TRBJ1-2
CASSFRDRRYGYTF
TGTGCCAGCAGTTTCCGGGACAGGCGTTATGGCTACACCTTC
>TRBV11-2|once|.|TRBJ2-1
CASSPGQVPFDNEQFF
TGTGCCAGCAGCCCGGGACAAGTCCCCTTTGACAATGAGCAGTTCTTC
>TRBV27|.|TRBD1|TRBJ1-5
CASSQGTGGVQPQHF
TGTGCCAGCAGTCAGGGGACAGGGGGCGTTCAGCCCCAGCATTTT
>TRBV9|few|TRBD2|TRBJ2-1
CASSAAGEWNEQFF
TGTGCCAGCAGCGCAGCGGGAGAATGGAATGAGCAGTTCTTC
>TRBV6-5|.|TRBD2|TRBJ2-2
CAGRFLAGTTGELFF
TGTGCGGGACGGTTCCTAGCGGGAACGACCGGGGAGCTGTTTTTT
>TRBV11-2|.|.|TRBJ1-2
CASSLRQAAYGYTF
TGTGCCAGCAGCTTACGACAGGCTGCTTATGGCTACACCTTC
>TRBV5-1|.|.|TRBJ1-1
CASSGQQGGKTEAFF
TGCGCCAGCAGCGGTCAACAGGGAGGGAAGACTGAAGCTTTCTTT
>TRBV27|.|.|TRBJ1-2
CASSLGQTDGYTF
TGTGCCAGCAGTCTCGGACAGACTGATGGCTACACCTTC
>TRBV9|.|TRBD1|TRBJ1-6
CASSPRQGDSPLHF
TGTGCCAGCAGCCCCAGACAGGGCGATTCACCCCTCCACTTT
>TRBV19|.|TRBD1|TRBJ1-2
CASSIIDREGFYTF
TGTGCCAGTAGTATAATCGACAGGGAAGGGTTTTACACCTTC
>TRBV5-1|.|.|TRBJ2-5
CASTFGRAGSETQYF
TGCGCCAGCACCTTTGGCCGGGCGGGGTCAGAGACCCAGTACTTC
>TRBV28|.|TRBD2|TRBJ2-7
CASSRTSGTYEQYF
TGTGCCAGCAGCCGGACTAGCGGAACCTACGAGCAGTACTTC
>TRBV7-8|.|TRBD2|TRBJ2-3
CASSPREGSTDTQYF
TGTGCCAGCAGCCCGCGGGAGGGCAGTACAGATACGCAGTATTTT
>TRBV2|.|.|TRBJ1-6
CASSDFRRGRNSPLHF
TGTGCCAGCAGTGATTTCCGACGAGGCCGGAATTCACCCCTCCACTTT
>TRBV5-1|.|TRBD2|TRBJ2-5
CASSVTSGGARETQYF
TGCGCCAGCAGCGTCACTAGCGGGGGGGCCCGTGAGACCCAGTACTTC
>TRBV6-5|.|TRBD1|TRBJ2-2
CASSSGQSTPGELFF
TGTGCCAGCAGCTCGGGACAGTCAACCCCCGGGGAGCTGTTTTTT
>TRBV5-6|.|TRBD2|TRBJ2-7
CASSFGLASGGEQYF
TGTGCCAGCAGCTTCGGACTAGCGAGCGGGGGAGAGCAGTACTTC
>TRBV25-1|.|.|TRBJ1-3
CASTKRGLGNTIYF
TGTGCCAGCACAAAGCGGGGGCTTGGAAACACCATATATTTT
>TRBV28|.|.|TRBJ1-6
CASLRDKDSPLHF
TGTGCCAGCCTAAGGGACAAAGATTCACCCCTCCACTTT